Listed here are 21 T cell receptor beta chains from one sample, sequenced in a study of T cell repertoires in cytomegalovirus infection. These receptors have no known antigen. TCRdb re-derived calls from the reads in MiXCR, one entry per CDR3 protein. This table has some 500,000 distinct CDR3 sequences, 33% appearing once. The source material was cultured PBMCs, sampled from culture after CMV antigen stimulation. The receptors were gathered from a human donor in good health (CMV status not recorded). Some clones in this sample may be carry-over from other donors' samples.

This clonotype was recorded a few times. V is TRBV6-6 and J is TRBJ2-1; 9 nucleotides line up with TRBD2. CDR3 length: 16 amino acids. CDR1 and CDR2 from the germline V gene are MNHNY and SVGAGI (reference sequence). V gave up 6 bases and J gave up 4 bases; unmatched junction bases: 10. CDR3 nucleotides: TGTGCCAGCAGCGTGGGGCGGGAGGGCAATTACAATGAGCAGTTCTTC. Protein sequence: CASSVGREGNYNEQFF.

The chain recombines TRBV28 with TRBJ1-5; the match to TRBD1 covers 10 bases. Germline CDR1 and CDR2: MDHEN and SYDVKM. Trimming cost V 4 bases and J 6 bases; bases outside gene matches: 12. This CDR3 spans 17 amino acids. Here the CDR3 reads CASSYITGTGVGQPQHF. As DNA, the CDR3 is TGTGCCAGCAGTTACATTACCGGGACAGGGGTAGGTCAGCCCCAGCATTTT.

V and J are TRBV6-2 or TRBV6-3 and TRBJ2-7, with D hard to call. This CDR3 region has 14 residues. Trimming stripped 6 bases from V and 3 bases from J, with 15 bases between. CDR1 is MNHEY and CDR2 is SVGEGT in the germline V gene. In DNA form, the CDR3 reads TGTGCCAGCAGCAAACGGACGGGTGACTACGAGCAGTACGTC. Amino acids: CASSKRTGDYEQYV.

The chain carries TRBV3-1 and TRBJ2-3; no reliable D call. Trimming shortened V by 0 bases and J by 6 bases, and 4 bases separated the two germline ends. CDR1 LGHDT and CDR2 YNNKEL come from the germline V gene (reference sequence). The CDR3 sequence is 12 residues long. The CDR3 region has the DNA TGTGCCAGCAGCCAAGATAAGGATACGCAGTATTTT. Protein product: CASSQDKDTQYF.

This clonotype has just a few counts. This sequence joins TRBV7-8 and TRBJ1-4; 7 nucleotides agree with TRBD1. This CDR3 is 15 amino acids long. V lost 7 bases, J lost 3 bases, and 8 bases stayed unmatched. The germline CDR1 and CDR2 sequences are SGHVS and FQNEAQ. In DNA, the CDR3 is TGTGCCAGCACAGTGGGGACAGCGCCTAATGAAAAACTGTTTTTT. This sequence encodes CASTVGTAPNEKLFF.

The V call is TRBV7-6, the J call TRBJ2-3; D unclear. Trimming removed 5 bases at V and 2 bases at J, with 20 bases between. The CDR3 is 17 amino acids. Germline assignment: CDR1 SGHVS and CDR2 FNYEAQ. Written as DNA, the CDR3 is TGTGCCAGCAGCCCCAGGTGGACCTCCCTTCCCACAGATACGCAGTATTTT. Translated: CASSPRWTSLPTDTQYF. Full variable domain (remainder filled in from reference TRBV7-6 and TRBJ2-3): GAGVSQSPRYKVTKRGQDVALRCDPISGHVSLYWYRQALGQGPEFLTYFNYEAQQDKSGLPNDRFSAERPEGSISTLTIQRTEQRDSAMYRCASSPRWTSLPTDTQYFGPGTRLTVL.

J is TRBJ2-1 and V is TRBV11-3, with D possibly being TRBD1 or TRBD2 (6 bases each). Germline lookup yields CDR1 SGHNT and CDR2 YENEEA. The CDR3 has 16 residues. V was clipped by 1 base and J by 6 bases, with 16 bases between them. This CDR3 reads CASSLVSGGDTNEQFF. The CDR3 DNA reads TGTGCCAGCAGCTTAGTATCCGGCGGGGACACCAATGAGCAGTTCTTC.

V is TRBV3-1 and J is TRBJ1-3; D is unclear. Trimming left V 4 bases short and J 7 bases short, with 11 bases between. Looked up from germline, CDR1 is LGHDT and CDR2 is YNNKEL (reference sequence). The CDR3 covers 13 residues. The CDR3 loop is CASSPSLGNTIYF. The DNA of the CDR3 is TGTGCCAGCAGCCCAAGCCTCGGCAACACCATATATTTT.

This chain connects TRBV7-9 to TRBJ2-1, with 9 bases aligning to TRBD2. The CDR3 sequence is 14 residues long. Trimming removed 3 bases from V and 7 bases from J; junction bases left unmatched: 4. The germline gives CDR1 SEHNR, CDR2 FQNEAQ (reference sequence). The CDR3 nucleotides are TGTGCCAGCAGCTTTAGCGGGAGAGCGAATGAGCAGTTCTTC. Protein product: CASSFSGRANEQFF.

The chain combines TRBV27 with TRBJ2-5, with D unresolved. This CDR3 spans 13 amino acids. Germline V gene sequence: CDR1 MNHEY, CDR2 SMNVEV (reference sequence). V was shortened by 6 bases and J by 5 bases, with 13 bases between the two germline ends. The CDR3 spells CASRPTGSETQYF. The DNA of the CDR3 is TGTGCCAGCAGACCGACTGGGTCGGAGACCCAGTACTTC.

The V and J genes are TRBV7-3 and TRBJ2-2; D ambiguous. The germline CDR1 and CDR2 sequences are SGHTA and FQGTGA. V lost 2 bases to trimming and J lost 8 bases, with 9 bases between them. The CDR3 is made up of 13 amino acids. CDR3: CASSLARMGELFF. The CDR3 nucleotides are TGTGCCAGCAGCTTAGCTCGGATGGGGGAGCTGTTTTTT.

V gene TRBV7-6 combines with J gene TRBJ2-1; the D gene is possibly TRBD1 (5 bases). CDR1 is SGHVS and CDR2 is FNYEAQ in the germline V gene. V was cut by 5 bases and J by 6 bases, with 17 bases left in between. The CDR3 has 15 amino acids. The CDR3 bases are TGTGCCAGCAGCCTCGGGCACAGGATAAGCAATGAGCAGTTCTTC. Amino acid sequence: CASSLGHRISNEQFF.

The rearrangement joins TRBV28 to TRBJ1-4; TRBD1 aligns across 7 bases. This CDR3 is 14 amino acids long. Losses at the gene ends were 6 bases for V and 4 bases for J; bases not matched to a gene: 5. Germline V CDR1 and CDR2: MDHEN, SYDVKM. For the CDR3, the DNA is TGTGCCAGCAGGTCCGGGACAGTTAATGAAAAACTGTTTTTT. This encodes CASRSGTVNEKLFF.

This chain joins TRBV29-1 and TRBJ2-1; 8 bases align to TRBD2. CDR3 length equals 15 residues. Germline V gene lookup returns CDR1 SQVTM and CDR2 ANQGSEA. The V segment lost 8 bases and the J segment 7 bases; nucleotides outside the gene matches: 16. CDR3 in amino acids: CSFRDRPGGSNEQFF. As DNA, the CDR3 is TGCAGCTTCAGAGACAGGCCGGGGGGGTCTAATGAGCAGTTCTTC.

The chain couples TRBV4-3 to TRBJ2-1, with TRBD1 as a possible D gene (6 bases). Germline V gene sequence: CDR1 LGHNA, CDR2 YSLEER. V lost 4 bases, J lost 5 bases, and 12 bases lay in between. The CDR3 has 14 residues. The CDR3 loop reads CASSPSTGNNEQFF. The CDR3 coding sequence is TGCGCCAGCAGCCCCTCGACAGGCAACAATGAGCAGTTCTTC.

Here the CDR3 DNA reads TGCGTAGCGGGACAGGGGAACACTGAAGCTTTCTTT. Translation: CVAGQGNTEAFF. This chain links TRBV29-1 with TRBJ1-1; 9 nucleotides agree with TRBD1. This CDR3 contains 12 residues. Per germline, CDR1 SQVTM and CDR2 ANQGSEA.

This chain connects TRBV12-3 or TRBV12-4 to TRBJ1-5; D is perhaps TRBD1 (5 bases). Trimming took off 5 bases at V and 0 bases at J, with 11 bases between the two ends. The CDR3 extends over 15 amino acids. In DNA form, the CDR3 reads TGTGCCAGCAGTCAGGGAGGAGATAGCAATCAGCCCCAGCATTTT. It is translated as CASSQGGDSNQPQHF.

V is TRBV18 and J is TRBJ2-5; D is unclear. Germline V lookup: CDR1 KGHSH, CDR2 LQKENI. This CDR3 comprises 15 residues. The V and J ends lost 3 bases and 7 bases respectively, with 18 bases between them. CDR3 loop: CASSPSRTDLTTQYF. In DNA form, the CDR3 reads TGTGCCAGCTCACCTAGTAGGACGGACCTAACGACCCAGTACTTC.

This clonotype appeared a few times. V gene TRBV7-3 combines with J gene TRBJ2-1, with 8 bases matching TRBD2. Germline V lookup: CDR1 SGHTA, CDR2 FQGTGA. V lost 5 bases to trimming and J lost 5 bases; unmatched junction nucleotides: 11. The length of the CDR3 is 16 residues. The DNA of the CDR3 is TGTGCCAGCAGCCCTATTAGCGGGGACGGCGACAATGAGCAGTTCTTC. This sequence encodes CASSPISGDGDNEQFF. The full variable domain, its missing parts supplied by reference TRBV7-3 and TRBJ2-1, is GAGVSQTPSNKVTEKGKYVELRCDPISGHTALYWYRQSLGQGPEFLIYFQGTGAADDSGLPNDRFFAVRPEGSVSTLKIQRTERGDSAVYLCASSPISGDGDNEQFFGPGTRLTVL.

V and J are TRBV4-1 and TRBJ1-3; D unresolved. Trimming took off 4 bases at V and 10 bases at J, with 14 bases between the two ends. Germline V lookup: CDR1 MGHRA, CDR2 YSYEKL. CDR3 size: 13 residues. The chain's CDR3 is CASSPWEGETIYF. CDR3 in DNA: TGCGCCAGCAGCCCCTGGGAGGGCGAAACCATATATTTT.

The chain joins TRBV29-1 to TRBJ2-7, with 10 bases matching TRBD2. The junction had 6 bases not matched to a gene; V was cut back by 1 base and J by 0 bases. Germline V gene lookup returns CDR1 SQVTM and CDR2 ANQGSEA. The CDR3 covers 16 residues. The DNA of the CDR3 is TGCAGCGTTGAAGGAGGGAGGACTAGCGGCTCCTACGAGCAGTACTTC. This encodes CSVEGGRTSGSYEQYF.